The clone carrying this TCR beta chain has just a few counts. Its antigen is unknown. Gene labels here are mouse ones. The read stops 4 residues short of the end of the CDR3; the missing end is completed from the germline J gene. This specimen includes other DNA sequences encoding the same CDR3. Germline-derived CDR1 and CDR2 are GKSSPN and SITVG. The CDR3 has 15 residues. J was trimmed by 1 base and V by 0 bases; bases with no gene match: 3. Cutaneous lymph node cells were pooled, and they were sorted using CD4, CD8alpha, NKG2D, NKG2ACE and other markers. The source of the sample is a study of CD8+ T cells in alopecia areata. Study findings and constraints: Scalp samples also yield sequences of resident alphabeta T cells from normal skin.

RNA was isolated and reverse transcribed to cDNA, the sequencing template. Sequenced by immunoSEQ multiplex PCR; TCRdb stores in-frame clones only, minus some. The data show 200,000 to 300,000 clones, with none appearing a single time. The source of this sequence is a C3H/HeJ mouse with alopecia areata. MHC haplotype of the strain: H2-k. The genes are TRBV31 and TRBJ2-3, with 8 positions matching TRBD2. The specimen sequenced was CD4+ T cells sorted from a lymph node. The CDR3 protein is CAWSLGLGGAETLYF. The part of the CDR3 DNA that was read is TGTGCCTGGAGTCTCGGACTGGGCGGTGCAGAA.